The T cell receptor (beta chain) described here comes from a study of human T cells and chemical hapten exposure. In the study overall: In the sensitization step, 2% DPC was placed on roughly 2 cm by roughly 2 cm of upper inner arm skin. DPC 0.01% went on the upper back by patch test, with reading at 6 days.

General observations from the study: A positive correlation with patch test score was shown by PT1 expanded TCR counts.

This clonotype was seen a handful of times. Its antigen remains unidentified. The CDR3 consists of 14 residues. The germline CDR1 and CDR2 sequences are LGHNA and YNFKEQ. V dropped 5 bases and J dropped 1 base, with 9 bases sitting between them. TCRdb reanalysed the RACE reads using MiXCR and keeps one entry per CDR3 protein. The sample lists 380,000 or so distinct CDR3 sequences, about 4.8% occurring once. Time point meaning: patch test 1, 2 weeks after DPC sensitization. As for treatment: therapeutic diphenylcyclopropenone sensitization with weekly scalp DPC. Specimen: whole blood, collected in connection with sensitization to the hapten diphenylcyclopropenone (DPC). This TCR was sampled from a woman between 45 and 65 years old with alopecia areata. Some clones in this sample may be carry-over from other donors' samples. The chain uses TRBV4-2 and TRBJ1-5, with D uncertain. DNA of the CDR3: TGTGCCAGCAGCTGGCCGCAGAGCAATCAGCCCCAGCATTTT. It translates to CASSWPQSNQPQHF.